One TCR beta chain is described in this entry. This sample was included in a study of blood T cell repertoires in COVID-19. About the research overall: Material from acute and convalescent COVID-19 was sourced from the United States, Italy and Spain. T cells, B-cell-depleted T cells, or PBMCs provided the cDNA or gDNA that served as material.

Participants' own reports of clinical history determined their cohort assignment. Some clones are missing from TCRdb's copy, which holds only in-frame ones; the method was immunoSEQ multiplex PCR. The sample has fewer than 250,000 clones, 83% seen once. The CDR3 spans 15 residues. Between the trimmed V and J ends, which lost 1 base and 5 bases, there was a span of 12 bases. Germline assignment: CDR1 LNHDA and CDR2 SQIVND (reference sequence). This chain uses TRBV19 with TRBJ1-5, with D maybe TRBD1 (5 bases). The sample taken for sequencing was PBMCs or T cells enriched from blood (not recorded which). This TCR was sampled from a woman in her forties who had been exposed to COVID-19. CDR3: CASSIGGTDYQPQHF. The CDR3, as DNA: TGTGCCAGTAGTATAGGCGGGACCGACTATCAGCCCCAGCATTTT.